The next 6 T cell receptor beta chains were all read from a single sample in a study of blood T cells in healthy people across ages. With a J-beta primer mix and a sample-barcoded 5' primer, a second PCR ran roughly 7 to 11 cycles. One entry per CDR3 protein, called by TCRdb with MiXCR from the 5' RACE reads. The data hold fewer than 2,000,000 distinct CDR3 sequences, with 30% to 35% observed a single time. Input material: blood. Source of these receptors: a woman aged 25 to 45 in good health.

A few counts support this clonotype. The chain couples TRBV7-2 to TRBJ2-5; D uncertain. CDR3 length equals 13 residues. Germline assignment: CDR1 SGHTA and CDR2 FQGNSA. Trimming shortened V by 4 bases and J by 11 bases, and 17 bases separated the two germline ends. In DNA form, the CDR3 reads TGTGCCAGCAGCTCCCCCGTGTCTAAGGAGCAGTACTTC. Its protein product is CASSSPVSKEQYF.

V and J are TRBV12-3 or TRBV12-4 and TRBJ2-1; possibly TRBD1 for D (6 bases). The CDR3 has 17 residues. The germline V and J ends were trimmed by 3 bases and 4 bases, with 19 bases remaining between them. CDR3 residues: CASSFRGRGGRYNEQFF. In nucleotides, the CDR3 is TGTGCCAGCAGTTTCCGAGGGAGAGGGGGTAGGTACAATGAGCAGTTCTTC.

This clonotype appeared many times. The chain has TRBV4-1 and TRBJ2-7; tentatively, D is TRBD1 (6 bases). Germline loops: CDR1 MGHRA, CDR2 YSYEKL. The ends were cut back, 3 bases at V and 7 bases at J, with 13 bases in the middle. CDR3 length: 13 residues. The CDR3 loop reads CASSHSTGLEQYF. In DNA, the CDR3 is TGCGCCAGCAGCCACTCAACAGGGTTAGAGCAGTACTTC.

The rearrangement joins TRBV7-9 to TRBJ2-1; D is uncertain. V lost 8 bases to trimming and J lost 7 bases, with 12 bases between them. Germline values: CDR1 SEHNR, CDR2 FQNEAQ (reference sequence). The CDR3 consists of 12 residues. The CDR3 region is CASGSPGNEQFF. CDR3 bases: TGTGCCAGCGGATCCCCTGGTAATGAGCAGTTCTTC.

On this clonotype: Just one base apart from a much larger clone, this may be a read error. The DNA of the CDR3 is TGTGCCATGTCGACAGGTTTCCAAGAGACCCAGTTCTTC. This sequence encodes CAMSTGFQETQFF. V usage is TRBV10-3 and J usage is TRBJ2-1, with D possibly TRBD1 on 6 matching bases. This CDR3 region has 13 residues. Germline loops: CDR1 ENHRY, CDR2 SYGVKD. The V end was cut by 9 bases, the J end by 13 bases, with 22 bases between.

The chain employs TRBV5-1 and TRBJ2-1, with D tentatively TRBD2 (5 bases). V was cut by 3 bases and J by 7 bases, with 26 bases left in between. Germline lookup yields CDR1 SGHRS and CDR2 YFSETQ. The CDR3 extends over 18 amino acids. The CDR3 DNA is TGCGCCAGCAGCTATTCACAGATAACAGTGAATTCGGGGAATGAGCAGTTCTTC. Translated: CASSYSQITVNSGNEQFF. Looking up the rest from reference TRBV5-1 and TRBJ2-1 gives the full variable domain: KAGVTQTPRYLIKTRGQQVTLSCSPISGHRSVSWYQQTPGQGLQFLFEYFSETQRNKGNFPGRFSGRQFSNSRSEMNVSTLELGDSALYLCASSYSQITVNSGNEQFFGPGTRLTVL.